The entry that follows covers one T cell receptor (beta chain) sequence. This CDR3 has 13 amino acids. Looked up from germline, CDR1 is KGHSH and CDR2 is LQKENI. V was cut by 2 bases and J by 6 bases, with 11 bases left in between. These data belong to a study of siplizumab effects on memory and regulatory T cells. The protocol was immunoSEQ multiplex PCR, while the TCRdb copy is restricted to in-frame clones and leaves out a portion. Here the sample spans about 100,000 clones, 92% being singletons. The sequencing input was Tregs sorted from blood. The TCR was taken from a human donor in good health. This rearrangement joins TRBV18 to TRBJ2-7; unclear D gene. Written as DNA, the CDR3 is TGTGCCAGCTCACCAAGGGAAGCAGGCGAGCAGTACTTC. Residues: CASSPREAGEQYF. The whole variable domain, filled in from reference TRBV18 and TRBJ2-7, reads NAGVMQNPRHLVRRRGQEARLRCSPMKGHSHVYWYRQLPEEGLKFMVYLQKENIIDESGMPKERFSAEFPKEGPSILRIQQVVRGDSAAYFCASSPREAGEQYFGPGTRLTVT.